The 5 T cell receptor beta chains given below trace back to one sample, sequenced in a study of shared clonotypes between healthy human individuals. Measured with immunoSEQ multiplex PCR; TCRdb has only the in-frame clones, and not every one. This table has about 980,000 clones, around three quarters appearing once. The sample was memory CD4+ T cells sorted from blood. Subset denoted: CD45RA-negative fraction. The origin of the receptors is a young man in good health.

The rearrangement joins TRBV2 to TRBJ2-7; no definite D call. V dropped 2 bases and J dropped 1 base, with 9 bases sitting between them. The CDR3 covers 14 residues. The germline gives CDR1 SNHLY, CDR2 FYNNEI. The CDR3 is CASSEILYSYEQYF. The CDR3 nucleotides are TGTGCCAGCAGTGAAATCCTCTATTCCTACGAGCAGTACTTC.

The J gene is TRBJ2-3, the V gene TRBV9; tentative D call: TRBD2 (6 bases). The CDR3 is 15 residues long. V shed 3 bases and J shed 0 bases, with 11 bases lying between them. Per germline, CDR1 SGDLS and CDR2 YYNGEE. The CDR3 spells CASSGLASSTDTQYF. In DNA, the CDR3 is TGTGCCAGCAGCGGCCTAGCGTCTAGCACAGATACGCAGTATTTT.

The gene calls are TRBV5-1 and TRBJ2-5; 8 bases are a match to TRBD1. The DNA end is a closer match to TRBJ2-7, so the J assignment may be wrong. The CDR3 spans 14 residues. Germline CDR1 SGHRS, CDR2 YFSETQ. CDR3 coding DNA: TGCGCCAGCAGCAGGACAGGGATCTCCTACGAGCAGTACTTC. It specifies CASSRTGISYEQYF.

The chain links TRBV30 to TRBJ1-6; weak D call: TRBD1 (6 bases). V was trimmed by 5 bases and J by 8 bases, leaving 16 bases between them. The CDR3 runs to 14 residues. Germline V gives CDR1 GTSNPN, CDR2 SVGIG (reference sequence). CDR3 nucleotide sequence: TGTGCCTGGTCCGGGGGGCGGTCGGATTCACCCCTCCACTTT. Protein: CAWSGGRSDSPLHF.

This clone is a singleton in its sample. The chain carries TRBV2 and TRBJ1-5; D is uncertain. V was shortened by 4 bases and J by 9 bases, with 7 bases between the two germline ends. The CDR3 covers 11 residues. Germline V lookup: CDR1 SNHLY, CDR2 FYNNEI. CDR3 loop: CASSVEGPQHF. The CDR3 DNA reads as TGTGCCAGCAGTGTAGAGGGGCCCCAGCATTTT.